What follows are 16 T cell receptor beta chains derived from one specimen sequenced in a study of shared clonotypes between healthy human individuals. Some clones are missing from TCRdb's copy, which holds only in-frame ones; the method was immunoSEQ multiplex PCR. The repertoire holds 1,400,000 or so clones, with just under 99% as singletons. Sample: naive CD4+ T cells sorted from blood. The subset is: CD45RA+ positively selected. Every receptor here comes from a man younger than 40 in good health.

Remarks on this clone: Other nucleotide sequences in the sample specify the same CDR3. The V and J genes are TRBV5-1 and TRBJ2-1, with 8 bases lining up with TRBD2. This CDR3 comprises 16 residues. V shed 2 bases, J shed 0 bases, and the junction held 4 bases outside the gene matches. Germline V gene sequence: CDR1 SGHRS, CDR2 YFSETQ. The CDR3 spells CASSFSGTSSYNEQFF. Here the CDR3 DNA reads TGCGCCAGCAGCTTCTCCGGGACTAGCTCCTACAATGAGCAGTTCTTC.

The CDR3 here is CASSLAGIAGVKSGELFF. CDR3 in DNA: TGTGCCAGCAGCTTGGCCGGCATAGCGGGAGTCAAGTCCGGGGAGCTGTTTTTT. The gene calls are TRBV5-4 and TRBJ2-2; the match to TRBD2 covers 9 bases. CDR1 is SGHNT, CDR2 YYREEE, per germline (reference sequence). With 0 bases clipped from V and 6 bases from J, the junction kept 12 bases outside the gene matches. The CDR3 length is 18 residues.

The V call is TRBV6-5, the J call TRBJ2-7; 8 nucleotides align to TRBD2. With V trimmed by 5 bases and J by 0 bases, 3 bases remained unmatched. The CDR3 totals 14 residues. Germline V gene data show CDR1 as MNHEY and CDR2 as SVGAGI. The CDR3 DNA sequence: TGTGCCAGCAGTCCCGGGACTAGCTCCTACGAGCAGTACTTC. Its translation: CASSPGTSSYEQYF.

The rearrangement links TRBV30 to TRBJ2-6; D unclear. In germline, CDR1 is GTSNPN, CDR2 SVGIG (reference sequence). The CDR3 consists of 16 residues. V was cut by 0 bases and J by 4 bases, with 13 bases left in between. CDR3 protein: CAWSVGLVSGANVLTF. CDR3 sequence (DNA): TGTGCCTGGAGTGTAGGGCTTGTCTCCGGGGCCAACGTCCTGACTTTC.

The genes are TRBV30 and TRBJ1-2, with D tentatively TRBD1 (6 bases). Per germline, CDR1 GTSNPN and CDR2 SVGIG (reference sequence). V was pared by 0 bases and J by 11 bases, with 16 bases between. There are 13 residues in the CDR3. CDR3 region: CAWSVLQGGIYTF. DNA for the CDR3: TGTGCCTGGAGTGTATTACAGGGAGGAATTTACACCTTC.

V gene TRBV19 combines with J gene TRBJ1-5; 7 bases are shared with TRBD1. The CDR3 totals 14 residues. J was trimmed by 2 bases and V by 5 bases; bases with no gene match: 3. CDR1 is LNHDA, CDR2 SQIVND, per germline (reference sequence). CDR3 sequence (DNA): TGTGCCAGTAGTGCCACAGGGGGCAATCAGCCCCAGCATTTT. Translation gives CASSATGGNQPQHF.

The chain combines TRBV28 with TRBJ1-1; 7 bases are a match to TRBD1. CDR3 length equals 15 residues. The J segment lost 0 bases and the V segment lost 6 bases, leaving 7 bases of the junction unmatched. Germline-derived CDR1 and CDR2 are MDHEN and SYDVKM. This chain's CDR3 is CASRHRGSMNTEAFF. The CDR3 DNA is TGTGCCAGCAGGCACAGGGGTTCGATGAACACTGAAGCTTTCTTT.

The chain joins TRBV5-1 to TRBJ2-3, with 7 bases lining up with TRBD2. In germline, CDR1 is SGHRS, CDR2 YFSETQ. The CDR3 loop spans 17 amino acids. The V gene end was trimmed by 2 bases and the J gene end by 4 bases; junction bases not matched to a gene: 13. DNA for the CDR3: TGCGCCAGCAGCTTCCCAAAGACCGGACTAGTGGCAGATACGCAGTATTTT. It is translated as CASSFPKTGLVADTQYF.

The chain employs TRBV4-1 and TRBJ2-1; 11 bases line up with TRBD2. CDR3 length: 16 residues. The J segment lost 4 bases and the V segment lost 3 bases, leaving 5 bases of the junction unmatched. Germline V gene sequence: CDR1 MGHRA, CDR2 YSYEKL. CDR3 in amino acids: CASSQVGLAEYNEQFF. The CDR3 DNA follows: TGCGCCAGCAGCCAGGTGGGACTAGCGGAATACAATGAGCAGTTCTTC.

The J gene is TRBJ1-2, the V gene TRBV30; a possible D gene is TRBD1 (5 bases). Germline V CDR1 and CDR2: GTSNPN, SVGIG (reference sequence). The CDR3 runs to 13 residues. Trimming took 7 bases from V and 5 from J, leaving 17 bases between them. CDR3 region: CASLGPEDYGYTF. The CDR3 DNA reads TGTGCCTCCCTGGGGCCAGAAGATTATGGCTACACCTTC.

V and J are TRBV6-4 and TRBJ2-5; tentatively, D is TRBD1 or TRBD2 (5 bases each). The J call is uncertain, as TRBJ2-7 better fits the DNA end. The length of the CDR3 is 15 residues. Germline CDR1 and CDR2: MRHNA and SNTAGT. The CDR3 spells CASSDTPGRTYEQYF. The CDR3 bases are TGTGCCAGCAGTGACACACCGGGACGGACCTACGAGCAGTACTTC.

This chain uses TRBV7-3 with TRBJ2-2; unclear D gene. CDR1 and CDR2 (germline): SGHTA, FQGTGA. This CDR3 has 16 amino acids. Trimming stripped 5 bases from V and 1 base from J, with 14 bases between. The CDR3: CASSPQSAENTGELFF. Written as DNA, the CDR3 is TGTGCCAGCAGCCCCCAGTCGGCAGAGAACACCGGGGAGCTGTTTTTT.

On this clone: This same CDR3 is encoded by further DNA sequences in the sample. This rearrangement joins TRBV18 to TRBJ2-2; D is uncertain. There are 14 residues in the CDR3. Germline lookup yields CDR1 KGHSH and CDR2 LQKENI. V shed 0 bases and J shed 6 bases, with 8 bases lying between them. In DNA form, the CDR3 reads TGTGCCAGCTCACCACCGGGCAGAGCCGGGGAGCTGTTTTTT. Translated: CASSPPGRAGELFF.

CDR3 nucleotides: TGTGCCAGCAGCCGAGGGGGCCGGAGCTCTTATAGCAATCAGCCCCAGCATTTT. It encodes CASSRGGRSSYSNQPQHF. The chain joins TRBV5-6 to TRBJ1-5; 7 positions agree with TRBD1. The CDR3 length is 18 residues. The V and J ends lost 4 bases and 0 bases, in that order; junction bases with no gene match: 13. Germline loops: CDR1 SGHDT, CDR2 YYEEEE.

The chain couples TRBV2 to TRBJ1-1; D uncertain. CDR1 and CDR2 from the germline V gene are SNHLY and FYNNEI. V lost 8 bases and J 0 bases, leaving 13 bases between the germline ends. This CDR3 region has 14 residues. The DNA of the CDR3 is TGTGCCAGCTCCTCTTTGGGAGTGAACACTGAAGCTTTCTTT. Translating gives CASSSLGVNTEAFF.

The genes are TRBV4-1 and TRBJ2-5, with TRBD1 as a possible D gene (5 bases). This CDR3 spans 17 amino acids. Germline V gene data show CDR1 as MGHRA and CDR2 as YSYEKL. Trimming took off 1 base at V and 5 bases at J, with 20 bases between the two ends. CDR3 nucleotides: TGCGCCAGCAGCCAAGCCTGGGGCACCTCGAGCCTCGAGACCCAGTACTTC. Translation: CASSQAWGTSSLETQYF.